This TCR beta chain was retrieved from a study of shared clonotypes between healthy human individuals. Overall study findings and caveats: The expectation was that sequencing depth would affect clonotype sharing among donors.

The study separated CD4+ cells into CD45RA+ naive and CD45RA-negative memory subsets. Turning to this clone: The antigen is undetermined.

CDR1 is GTSNPN and CDR2 is SVGIG in the germline V gene (reference sequence). The V segment lost 3 bases and the J segment 7 bases; nucleotides outside the gene matches: 7. CDR3 size: 15 residues. Libraries were prepared by immunoSEQ multiplex PCR; TCRdb keeps only in-frame clonotypes and omits some of them. The table lists roughly 2 million clones, approximately 96% of them singletons. The chain employs TRBV30 and TRBJ2-3; 13 bases fit TRBD2. The source of this sequence is a man aged 18 to 30 in good health. The sequenced material came from naive CD4+ T cells sorted from blood. Subset specified: CD45RA+ positively selected. CDR3 DNA: TGTGCCTGGAGCACTAGCGGGGGGGGTAGGAATACGCAGTATTTT. Protein: CAWSTSGGGRNTQYF.